Here is one T cell receptor (beta chain) with its context. What it binds is unknown. The CDR3 loop spans 14 amino acids. Deletions cut 2 bases from V and 5 bases from J, with 12 bases between. Germline V gives CDR1 KGHSH, CDR2 LQKENI. This record comes from a study of T cell repertoires in cytomegalovirus infection. Study-wide results and caveats: The ex vivo response showed dominance by HLA-C-restricted CMV-specific TCR beta clonotypes.

TCRdb used MiXCR to reprocess the reads, holding one entry per CDR3 protein. Here the sample spans around 300,000 distinct CDR3 sequences, more than 20% being singletons. The rearrangement uses TRBV18 and TRBJ1-1; D remains ambiguous. Specimen: PBMCs. This TCR was recovered from a human donor in good health (CMV status not recorded). Some clones in this sample may be carry-over from other donors' samples. The chain's CDR3 is CASSPGRGLTEAFF. DNA of the CDR3: TGTGCCAGCTCACCAGGCCGGGGTTTAACTGAAGCTTTCTTT.